This T cell receptor (beta chain) appears in the sequencing data of a study of cytomegalovirus exposure and HLA in healthy donors. The repertoire was sequenced with immunoSEQ multiplex PCR; TCRdb's copy has only in-frame clones and lacks some. The sample lists some 140,000 clones, 86% occurring once. General study points: High specificity and sensitivity for cytomegalovirus status were reported for the classifier. Under in vitro conditions, three CMV-associated chains were confirmed as specific for CMV antigens.

V was trimmed by 4 bases and J by 3 bases, leaving 16 bases between them. The CDR3 consists of 15 residues. Germline V gene lookup returns CDR1 GTSNPN and CDR2 SVGIG (reference sequence). About this clone itself: Its antigen is still unknown.

Material: PBMCs. The chain employs TRBV30 and TRBJ1-3; the D is unclear. This clonotype was sampled from a man between 18 and 29 years old in good health and CMV-seropositive. CDR3 sequence: CAWTVQANLGNTIYF. The CDR3 nucleotides are TGTGCCTGGACCGTCCAGGCGAATCTTGGAAACACCATATATTTT.